The T cell receptor beta chain under discussion was sequenced for a study of T cells after yellow fever vaccination. Findings of the study overall: A small proportion of clonotypes was detected in both the CD4 and CD8 compartments.

Universal primer sites and UMIs were introduced during 5'RACE template-switching synthesis of TCR cDNA. TCRdb re-derived calls from the 5' RACE reads in MiXCR, one entry per CDR3 protein. The sample has roughly 120,000 distinct CDR3 sequences, roughly 7.2% seen once. In its sample, this clonotype was seen a few times. Its antigen is not identified. Trimming removed 1 base from V and 7 bases from J; junction bases left unmatched: 7. The CDR3 consists of 15 residues. The germline CDR1 and CDR2 sequences are MGHRA and YSYEKL. The sequence was obtained from a man aged 18 to 29 who received the YFV17D yellow fever vaccine. The source was CD4+ T cells sorted from PBMCs, collected 35 to 50 days after the first yellow fever vaccination. This chain links TRBV4-1 with TRBJ2-3, with TRBD2 identical over 8 bases. CDR3 loop: CASSQVGLASNTQYF. CDR3 DNA: TGCGCCAGCAGCCAAGTCGGACTAGCAAGTAATACGCAGTATTTT.